A single sample is the source of the 13 T cell receptor beta chains below, sequenced in a study of regulatory T cells in long-lasting Graves disease. The time point denotes: persistent/refractory GD, antithyroid drugs over 5 years with positive TRAb. RNA isolated from PBMCs was used to make the TCR library. According to the study, TCR beta libraries were built with iRepertoire HTBI primers and CDR3-region Arm-PCR. One entry per CDR3 protein results from TCRdb running MiXCR on the multiplex PCR reads. The sample carries around 510,000 distinct CDR3 sequences, around 20% recorded once. This specimen was peripheral blood mononuclear cells (PBMCs), taken when the disease was refractory, from a patient treated with antithyroid drugs. All receptors come from a female donor with Graves disease.

In this sample, this clonotype turned up many times. This chain joins TRBV28 and TRBJ2-7; D is ambiguous. Deletions cut 3 bases from V and 2 bases from J, with 11 bases between. This CDR3 comprises 14 residues. In germline, CDR1 is MDHEN, CDR2 SYDVKM. CDR3: CASSFRHSAYEQYF. The CDR3 DNA reads TGTGCCAGCAGTTTTCGACATTCTGCCTACGAGCAGTACTTC.

The DNA for the CDR3 is TGTGCCAGCCTAACCCGGAGGGGAAAAGAGACCCAGTACTTC. The encoded protein is CASLTRRGKETQYF. The chain links TRBV6-1 to TRBJ2-5, with D possibly matching TRBD2 (6 bases). Per germline, CDR1 MNHNS and CDR2 SASEGT. The CDR3 is 14 amino acids. Deletions cut 8 bases from V and 3 bases from J, with 16 bases between.

This clonotype was seen at least ten times. This chain links TRBV19 with TRBJ1-5; 9 bases are shared with TRBD1. Unmatched junction bases numbered 9, after V lost 6 bases and J lost 3 bases. Germline V lookup: CDR1 LNHDA, CDR2 SQIVND (reference sequence). The CDR3 covers 16 residues. CDR3 loop: CASRLSGTGFNQPQHF. The DNA of the CDR3 is TGTGCCAGTAGACTCTCGGGGACAGGGTTCAATCAGCCCCAGCATTTT.

This clonotype was observed a handful of times. The chain recombines TRBV5-1 with TRBJ2-7; 7 bases match TRBD1. V shed 4 bases and J 6 bases; nucleotides not matched to a gene: 7. Germline CDR1 SGHRS, CDR2 YFSETQ. The CDR3 runs 13 residues. The CDR3 loop reads CASSRQGETEQYF. The CDR3 DNA sequence: TGCGCCAGCAGCAGACAGGGTGAAACCGAGCAGTACTTC.

This clonotype was detected ten times or more. The rearrangement uses TRBV20-1 and TRBJ2-7, with D unclear. The V and J ends lost 5 bases and 2 bases respectively, with 16 bases between them. Germline-derived CDR1 and CDR2 are DFQATT and SNEGSKA (reference sequence). The CDR3 totals 14 residues. CDR3 sequence (DNA): TGCAGTGCTTCCTTTGAAGGACGGCCCTACGAGCAGTACTTC. It encodes CSASFEGRPYEQYF.

This clonotype was counted between two and nine times. This rearrangement joins TRBV20-1 to TRBJ2-1; TRBD2 aligns across 8 bases. This CDR3 has 17 residues. V dropped 3 bases and J dropped 0; count of bases not matched to a gene: 10. The germline CDR1 and CDR2 sequences are DFQATT and SNEGSKA (reference sequence). The CDR3 loop reads CSASGSGIPSSYNEQFF. In nucleotides, the CDR3 is TGCAGTGCTAGTGGTAGCGGGATACCGAGCTCCTACAATGAGCAGTTCTTC.

This chain links TRBV6-1 with TRBJ2-5; no definite D call. Between the trimmed V and J ends, which lost 6 bases and 2 bases, there was a span of 22 bases. CDR1 is MNHNS, CDR2 SASEGT, per germline. This CDR3 has 17 amino acids. Written as DNA, the CDR3 is TGTGCCAGCAGAACGGACGGAATCCAAGTTCAACAAGAGACCCAGTACTTC. Translating gives CASRTDGIQVQQETQYF.

As to this clonotype: This is likely an artifact of a read error, given a far larger clone one base away. The J gene is TRBJ2-5, the V gene TRBV6-4, with 7 bases identical to TRBD1. The CDR3 sequence is 16 residues long. The germline V gene encodes CDR1 MRHNA and CDR2 SNTAGT. V trimming: 7 bases; J trimming: 2 bases; junction bases outside the gene matches: 13. The CDR3 DNA is TGTGCCAGCAATTTCTACACAGGGGCCGGACAAGAGACCCAGTACTTC. This gives the protein CASNFYTGAGQETQYF.

This clonotype has a handful of counts. The chain combines TRBV11-1 with TRBJ1-1; D is possibly TRBD1 (5 bases). The V gene's germline CDR1 is SGHAT and CDR2 FQDESV (reference sequence). The CDR3 loop spans 16 amino acids. V was pared by 2 bases and J by 0 bases, with 13 bases between. CDR3 sequence (DNA): TGTGCCAGCAGCTTAACCCCCTCGGGACTGAACACTGAAGCTTTCTTT. Its translation: CASSLTPSGLNTEAFF. The full variable domain, rest sourced from reference TRBV11-1 and TRBJ1-1, is EAEVAQSPRYKITEKSQAVAFWCDPISGHATLYWYRQILGQGPELLVQFQDESVVDDSQLPKDRFSAERLKGVDSTLKIQPAELGDSAMYLCASSLTPSGLNTEAFFGQGTRLTVV.

This chain joins TRBV15 and TRBJ1-1; D remains unclear. The V gene's germline CDR1 is LNHNV and CDR2 YYDKDF (reference sequence). CDR3 length: 13 amino acids. The V gene lost 4 bases and the J gene lost 0 bases, with 6 bases spanning the gap. The CDR3 region has the DNA TGTGCCACCAGCAAAGGGCTGAACACTGAAGCTTTCTTT. Translated, it gives CATSKGLNTEAFF.

The rearrangement joins TRBV4-3 to TRBJ2-3; 7 bases are a match to TRBD2. V was pared by 0 bases and J by 11 bases, with 17 bases of the junction left unmatched. This CDR3 region has 17 residues. CDR1 and CDR2 from the germline V gene are LGHNA and YSLEER. CDR3 residues: CASSQELALSPSGMQYF. In nucleotides, the CDR3 is TGCGCCAGCAGCCAAGAACTAGCGCTATCACCATCGGGTATGCAGTATTTT.

This chain connects TRBV6-2 or TRBV6-3 to TRBJ2-1; weak D call: TRBD2 (6 bases). V lost 5 bases, J lost 2 bases, and 10 bases lay in between. This CDR3 has 14 amino acids. The germline CDR1 and CDR2 sequences are MNHEY and SVGEGT. The CDR3 nucleotides are TGTGCCAGCAGTGAACTAGCTACCTACAATGAGCAGTTCTTC. Translation: CASSELATYNEQFF.

As to this clonotype: This clone may be a read error of a much larger clone one base away. The CDR3 is CASSEVGGWYQEAQYF. For the CDR3, the DNA is TGCGCCAGCAGTGAGGTGGGGGGCTGGTACCAAGAGGCCCAGTACTTC. V is TRBV10-2 and J is TRBJ2-5; D possibly matches TRBD1 or TRBD2 (6 bases each). Germline V gene lookup returns CDR1 WSHSY and CDR2 SAAADI. This CDR3 is built from 16 residues.